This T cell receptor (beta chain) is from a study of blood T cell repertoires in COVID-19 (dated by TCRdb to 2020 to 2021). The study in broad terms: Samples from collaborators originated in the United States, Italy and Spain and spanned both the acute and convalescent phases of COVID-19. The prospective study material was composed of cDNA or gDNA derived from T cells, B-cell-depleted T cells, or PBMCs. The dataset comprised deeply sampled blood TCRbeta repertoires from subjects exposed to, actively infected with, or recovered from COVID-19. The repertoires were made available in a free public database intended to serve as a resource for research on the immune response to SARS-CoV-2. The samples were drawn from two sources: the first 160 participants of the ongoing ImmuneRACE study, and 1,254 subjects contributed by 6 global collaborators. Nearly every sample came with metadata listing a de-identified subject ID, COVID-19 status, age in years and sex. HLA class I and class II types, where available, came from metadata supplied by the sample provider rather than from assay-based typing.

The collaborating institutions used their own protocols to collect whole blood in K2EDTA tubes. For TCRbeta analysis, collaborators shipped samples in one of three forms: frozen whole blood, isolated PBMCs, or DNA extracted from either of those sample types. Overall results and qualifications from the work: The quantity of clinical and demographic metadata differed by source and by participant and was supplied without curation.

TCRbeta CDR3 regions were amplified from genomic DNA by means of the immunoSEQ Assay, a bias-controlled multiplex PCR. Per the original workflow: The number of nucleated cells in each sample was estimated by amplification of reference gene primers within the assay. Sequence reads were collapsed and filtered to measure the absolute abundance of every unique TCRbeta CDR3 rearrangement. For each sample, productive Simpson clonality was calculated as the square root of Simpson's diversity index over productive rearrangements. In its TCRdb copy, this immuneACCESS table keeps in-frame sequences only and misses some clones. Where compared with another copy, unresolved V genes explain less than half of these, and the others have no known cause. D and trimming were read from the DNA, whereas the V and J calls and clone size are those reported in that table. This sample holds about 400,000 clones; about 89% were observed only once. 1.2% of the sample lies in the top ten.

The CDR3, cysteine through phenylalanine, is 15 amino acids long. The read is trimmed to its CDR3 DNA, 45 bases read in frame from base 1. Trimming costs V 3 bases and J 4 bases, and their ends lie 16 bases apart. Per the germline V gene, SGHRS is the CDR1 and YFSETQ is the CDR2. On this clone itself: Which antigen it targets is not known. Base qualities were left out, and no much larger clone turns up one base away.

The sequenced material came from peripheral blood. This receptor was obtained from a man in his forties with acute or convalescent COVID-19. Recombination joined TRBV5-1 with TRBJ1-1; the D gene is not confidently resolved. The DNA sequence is TGCGCCAGCAGCTCCCCTCGTGTTGGGAGCACTGAAGCTTTCTTT. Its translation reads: CASSSPRVGSTEAFF.